This TCR beta chain was recorded in a study of human versus mouse CDR3 diversity and MHC coevolution. Concerning this clone: Its antigen is not identified.

Naive CD4 T cells were sorted as CD45RO-negative, CD62L-positive. The CDR3 runs to 16 residues. V shed 5 bases, J shed 5 bases, and the junction held 14 bases outside the gene matches. CDR1 is SGHRS, CDR2 YFSETQ, per germline. Study-level points and caveats: In humans, T-cell selection involved 5 or 6 MHC II alleles. By iCHAO1, human TCR beta clonotypes numbered about 1.6 million, the most.

Data came from immunoSEQ multiplex PCR; TCRdb stores just in-frame clones and leaves some out. The sample yields approximately 81,000 clones, approximately 92% seen once. This TCR was sampled from a person aged 30 to 69 in good health. The specimen was naive CD4+ T cells from blood. Subset in this sample: CD45RO-negative CD62L-positive naive CD4 T cells. The chain has TRBV5-1 and TRBJ1-1; 8 bases are a match to TRBD1. The CDR3, as DNA: TGCGCCAGCAGAACCGCCTACAGGGGGTCAGGTACTGAAGCTTTCTTT. Residues: CASRTAYRGSGTEAFF.